Included here is one T cell receptor (beta chain) sequence, with context. Its matching antigen is unknown. Data came from immunoSEQ multiplex PCR; TCRdb stores just in-frame clones and leaves some out. Of around 12,000 clones listed, 82% are singletons. These data originate in a study of immune evolution from preneoplasia to lung adenocarcinoma. Findings of the study overall: Clonality was highest in normal lung, lower in later-stage lesions apparently.

CDR3 length equals 14 residues. The germline gives CDR1 SNHLY, CDR2 FYNNEI. V was shortened by 4 bases and J by 1 base, with 7 bases between the two germline ends. Between about 2014 and 2018, patients underwent resection in Japan or China. Sequenced sample: FFPE minimally invasive lung adenocarcinoma tissue. The chain has TRBV2 and TRBJ2-2; D is unclear. The TCR was taken from a person in their 70s with lung adenocarcinoma. The CDR3 region has the DNA TGTGCCAGCAGTGCTAACTTGAACACCGGGGAGCTGTTTTTT. It specifies CASSANLNTGELFF.